The clone carrying this TCR beta chain was recorded at least ten times. Its antigen is unidentified. The CDR3 runs 16 residues. Germline assignment: CDR1 PRHDT and CDR2 FYEKMQ (reference sequence). V lost 4 bases to trimming and J lost 4 bases; unmatched junction nucleotides: 6. The data derive from a study of early T cells in non-severe SARS-CoV-2 infection. Overall study findings and caveats: Private and CD4 specificities were missed by VDJdb matching, which favored anti-spike CD8 responses.

Each single cDNA molecule received a unique molecular identifier. TCRdb called the 5' RACE reads again in MiXCR, with one record for every CDR3 protein. The table includes 32,000 or so distinct CDR3 sequences, about 6.1% detected once. The chain uses TRBV13 and TRBJ2-3; 12 nucleotides line up with TRBD2. The clonotype was recovered from an adult who was a healthcare worker with PCR-confirmed SARS-CoV-2 infection or an uninfected control (not recorded which). Material for sequencing was whole blood. The CDR3 nucleotides are TGTGCCAGCAGCTCCTCACTAGCGGGGGGATCAGATACGCAGTATTTT. It yields the protein CASSSSLAGGSDTQYF.